This T cell receptor beta chain stems from a study of cytomegalovirus exposure and HLA in healthy donors. This clone was found once. Its specificity is unknown. Whole-study results and caveats: Compared with the roughly 700-donor mean, an Asian-associated ancestry cluster reportedly had fewer N-insertions, according to a later analysis.

PCR amplification relied on 60 Vbeta primers (plus 13 Jbeta primers). Using immunoSEQ multiplex PCR, the repertoire was profiled, and TCRdb retains in-frame clones only, with some absent. The sample lists some 140,000 clones, roughly 77% occurring once. Material for sequencing was PBMCs. This receptor was obtained from a female donor in good health and CMV-seronegative.

Here the CDR3 DNA reads TGTGCCAGCAGCGTAGACGTCGGGGGGGCCTACGAGCAGTACTTC. This codes for CASSVDVGGAYEQYF. The chain recombines TRBV9 with TRBJ2-7, with 8 bases fitting TRBD2. The CDR3 has 15 residues. Germline V lookup: CDR1 SGDLS, CDR2 YYNGEE. The trim removed 0 bases at V and 2 bases at J, leaving 4 bases unmatched.